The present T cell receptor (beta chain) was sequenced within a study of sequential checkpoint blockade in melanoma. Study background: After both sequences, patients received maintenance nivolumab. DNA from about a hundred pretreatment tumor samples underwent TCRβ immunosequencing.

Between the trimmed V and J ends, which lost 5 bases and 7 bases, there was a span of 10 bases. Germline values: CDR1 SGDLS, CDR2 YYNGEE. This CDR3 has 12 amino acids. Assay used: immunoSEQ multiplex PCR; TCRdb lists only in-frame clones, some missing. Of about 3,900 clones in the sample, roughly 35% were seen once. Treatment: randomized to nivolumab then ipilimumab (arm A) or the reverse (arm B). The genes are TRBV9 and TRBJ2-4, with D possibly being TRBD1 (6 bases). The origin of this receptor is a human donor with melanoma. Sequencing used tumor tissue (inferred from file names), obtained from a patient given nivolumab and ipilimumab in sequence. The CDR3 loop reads CASSGQGNIQYF. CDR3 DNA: TGTGCCAGCAGTGGGCAGGGGAACATTCAGTACTTC. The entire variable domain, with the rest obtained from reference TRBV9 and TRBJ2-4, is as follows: DSGVTQTPKHLITATGQRVTLRCSPRSGDLSVYWYQQSLDQGLQFLIQYYNGEERAKGNILERFSAQQFPDLHSELNLSSLELGDSALYFCASSGQGNIQYFGAGTRLSVL.